Each of the 7 T cell receptor beta chains below was sequenced from the same sample in a study of PD-L1 blockade in urothelial cancer. The data were produced by immunoSEQ multiplex PCR, yet TCRdb's version contains in-frame clones alone and is incomplete. Among some 120,000 clones, less than 85% were seen once, and the ten largest hold 3.2%. The sample's time point: pretreatment peripheral blood. Sequencing was performed on PBMCs, taken around atezolizumab (anti-PD-L1) treatment. The receptor source for this set is a man aged 50-59 years with urothelial cancer.

The chain combines TRBV19 with TRBJ1-2; unclear D gene. The CDR3 sequence is 13 residues long. V was trimmed by 5 bases and J by 6 bases, leaving 13 bases between them. Germline V lookup: CDR1 LNHDA, CDR2 SQIVND (reference sequence). CDR3 in amino acids: CASSPAYGDGYTF. CDR3 in DNA: TGTGCCAGTAGTCCCGCTTACGGAGATGGCTACACCTTC.

V gene TRBV7-9 combines with J gene TRBJ2-1; 7 bases are shared with TRBD1. There are 13 residues in the CDR3. V trimming: 5 bases; J trimming: 9 bases; junction bases outside the gene matches: 7. Germline V gene data show CDR1 as SEHNR and CDR2 as FQNEAQ (reference sequence). CDR3 sequence: CASSVTGDGEQFF. The CDR3 DNA follows: TGTGCCAGCAGCGTTACAGGGGATGGTGAGCAGTTCTTC.

V usage is TRBV5-1 and J usage is TRBJ1-2; D might be TRBD1 (5 bases). Trimming pared 7 bases from V and 8 bases from J, leaving 27 bases between. The V gene's germline CDR1 is SGHRS and CDR2 YFSETQ. CDR3 size: 16 residues. The CDR3, as DNA: TGCGCCAGCTCTATGGGGGGGGACCACACCGGCTCAGGCTACACCTTC. Translation gives CASSMGGDHTGSGYTF.

The chain joins TRBV19 to TRBJ2-7, with 9 bases fitting TRBD2. This CDR3 region has 14 residues. CDR1 and CDR2 from the germline V gene are LNHDA and SQIVND (reference sequence). Losses at the gene ends were 5 bases for V and 0 bases for J; bases not matched to a gene: 2. The CDR3 protein is CASSLSGGSYEQYF. DNA of the CDR3: TGTGCCAGTAGTCTTAGCGGGGGCTCCTACGAGCAGTACTTC.

This chain uses TRBV6-1 with TRBJ2-7; D is unclear. Germline loops: CDR1 MNHNS, CDR2 SASEGT. V lost 6 bases and J 0 bases, leaving 9 bases between the germline ends. The CDR3 is made up of 13 amino acids. CDR3: CASSEFPSYEQYF. The CDR3 DNA reads TGTGCCAGCAGCGAGTTCCCCTCCTACGAGCAGTACTTC.

The V and J genes are TRBV2 and TRBJ2-2; TRBD1 agrees at 8 bases. V lost 7 bases to trimming and J lost 4 bases; unmatched junction nucleotides: 8. Germline-derived CDR1 and CDR2 are SNHLY and FYNNEI. This CDR3 has 15 residues. CDR3 coding DNA: TGTGCCAGCAACCCCCAGGGGGCGGGCACCGGGGAGCTGTTTTTT. Translating gives CASNPQGAGTGELFF.

V gene TRBV28 combines with J gene TRBJ2-3, with 11 bases that match TRBD2. J was trimmed by 3 bases and V by 8 bases; bases with no gene match: 16. The length of the CDR3 is 18 residues. CDR1 and CDR2 from the germline V gene are MDHEN and SYDVKM. Here the CDR3 reads CASSNPILAGGGTDTQYF. CDR3 nucleotide sequence: TGTGCCAGCTCAAACCCCATCCTAGCGGGAGGTGGTACAGATACGCAGTATTTT. The full variable domain, rest sourced from reference TRBV28 and TRBJ2-3, is DVKVTQSSRYLVKRTGEKVFLECVQDMDHENMFWYRQDPGLGLRLIYFSYDVKMKEKGDIPEGYSVSREKKERFSLILESASTNQTSMYLCASSNPILAGGGTDTQYFGPGTRLTVL.